This entry lists 26 T cell receptor beta chains sequenced from one sample in a study of cytomegalovirus exposure and HLA in healthy donors. Primers included in the PCR were 60 Vbeta and 13 Jbeta primers. Profiling relied on immunoSEQ multiplex PCR, and the TCRdb table lists in-frame clones only, not all of them. Of fewer than 85,000 clones listed, roughly 78% were seen once; the top ten hold 9% to 13%. Specimen: PBMCs. The receptor set was obtained from a woman aged 35 to 49 in good health and CMV-seropositive.

This chain uses TRBV7-8 with TRBJ2-3, with 8 bases aligning to TRBD2. CDR3 size: 18 residues. Trimming removed 1 base from V and 4 bases from J; junction bases left unmatched: 13. Germline V gives CDR1 SGHVS, CDR2 FQNEAQ. CDR3 protein: CASSLDEEGRGAPDTQYF. CDR3 bases: TGTGCCAGCAGCTTAGATGAGGAAGGGCGGGGGGCCCCAGATACGCAGTATTTT.

J is TRBJ1-6 and V is TRBV27, with D unresolved. CDR1 is MNHEY and CDR2 is SMNVEV in the germline V gene (reference sequence). Trimming took off 3 bases at V and 1 base at J, with 10 bases between the two ends. The CDR3 has 16 residues. This CDR3 is CASSLRSGSYNSPLHF. CDR3 DNA: TGTGCCAGCAGTTTGAGGTCGGGATCCTATAATTCACCCCTCCACTTT.

J is TRBJ2-3 and V is TRBV6-4; TRBD2 agrees at 10 bases. The germline V gene has CDR1 MRHNA and CDR2 SNTAGT. After removal of 0 bases from V and 2 bases from J, the junction contained 2 bases not matched to a gene. There are 16 residues in the CDR3. The CDR3 DNA follows: TGTGCCAGCAGTGACTCAGCGGGGGGGCCCACAGATACGCAGTATTTT. Protein product: CASSDSAGGPTDTQYF.

This rearrangement joins TRBV5-8 to TRBJ1-2; no firm D call. The germline V gene has CDR1 SGHTS and CDR2 YDEGEE. V was shortened by 6 bases and J by 4 bases, with 22 bases between the two germline ends. The CDR3 is 16 amino acids. CDR3 nucleotides: TGTGCCAGCAACCCCGGTGAAGGGCAACGGGGCTATGGCTACACCTTC. Protein sequence: CASNPGEGQRGYGYTF.

The chain couples TRBV5-1 to TRBJ1-2; the D is unclear. Germline V gene sequence: CDR1 SGHRS, CDR2 YFSETQ. The length of the CDR3 is 14 residues. With 4 bases removed from V and 0 bases from J, the gap between germline ends came to 10 bases. CDR3 protein: CASSTDTSNYGYTF. CDR3 sequence (DNA): TGCGCCAGCAGCACCGATACTTCTAACTATGGCTACACCTTC.

The table lists this clone with a count of one. V gene TRBV5-5 combines with J gene TRBJ2-7; the match to TRBD1 covers 8 bases. The CDR3 loop spans 16 amino acids. Germline CDR1 is SGHKS and CDR2 is YYEKEE (reference sequence). Trimming took 4 bases from V and 3 from J; bases not matched to a gene: 12. Here the CDR3 DNA reads TGTGCCAGCAGCGACCGGGGACAGGAGACGATCTACGAGCAGTACTTC. This gives the protein CASSDRGQETIYEQYF.

This rearrangement joins TRBV9 to TRBJ2-5; 7 bases map to TRBD2. The germline V gene has CDR1 SGDLS and CDR2 YYNGEE. The CDR3 has 18 amino acids. V lost 0 bases, J lost 5 bases, and 16 bases stayed unmatched. The chain's CDR3 is CASSVGVAGRGLEETQYF. The CDR3 DNA reads as TGTGCCAGCAGCGTAGGTGTTGCGGGGCGGGGGTTGGAGGAGACCCAGTACTTC.

The gene calls are TRBV4-2 and TRBJ1-3; D is possibly TRBD1 (5 bases). V was clipped by 5 bases and J by 3 bases, with 11 bases between them. The CDR3 loop spans 14 amino acids. CDR1 and CDR2 from the germline V gene are LGHNA and YNFKEQ. CDR3 DNA: TGTGCCAGCAGCAACGACAGAGGTGGAAACACCATATATTTT. It yields the protein CASSNDRGGNTIYF.

The J gene is TRBJ2-7, the V gene TRBV27; D unresolved. Trimming shortened V by 1 base and J by 1 base, and 8 bases separated the two germline ends. CDR1 MNHEY and CDR2 SMNVEV come from the germline V gene (reference sequence). The CDR3 covers 14 residues. The CDR3 reads CASSLWSGSYEQYF. CDR3 coding DNA: TGTGCCAGCAGTTTATGGTCCGGGTCCTACGAGCAGTACTTC.

This clone was recorded a few times. V usage is TRBV4-1 and J usage is TRBJ2-4, with 9 bases identical to TRBD1. This CDR3 spans 14 amino acids. CDR1 MGHRA and CDR2 YSYEKL come from the germline V gene. V gave up 1 base and J gave up 14 bases; unmatched junction bases: 9. CDR3 DNA sequence: TGCGCCAGCAGCCAAGTAGAGGGACAGGGTTTCAAGTACTTC. This translates into CASSQVEGQGFKYF.

This clone turned up a few times. The chain links TRBV6-1 to TRBJ1-5; D is ambiguous. V lost 7 bases, J lost 9 bases, and 16 bases lay in between. The CDR3 spans 13 residues. In germline, CDR1 is MNHNS, CDR2 SASEGT. The CDR3 sequence: CASILGGGSPQHF. CDR3 nucleotide sequence: TGTGCCAGCATCTTAGGAGGCGGATCGCCCCAGCATTTT.

In its sample, this clone was seen a few times. The rearrangement uses TRBV19 and TRBJ1-1; 7 positions match TRBD1. CDR3 length equals 12 residues. The junction had 5 bases not matched to a gene; V was cut back by 10 bases and J by 3 bases. The germline V gene encodes CDR1 LNHDA and CDR2 SQIVND (reference sequence). The CDR3 DNA reads TGTGCCATACGGGACAGCCACACTGAAGCTTTCTTT. The encoded protein is CAIRDSHTEAFF.

A few counts support this clone. The chain carries TRBV27 and TRBJ2-1; TRBD1 might be the D (5 bases). The CDR3 has 15 amino acids. The ends were cut back, 0 bases at V and 6 bases at J, with 12 bases in the middle. The germline V gene encodes CDR1 MNHEY and CDR2 SMNVEV (reference sequence). CDR3 sequence (DNA): TGTGCCAGCAGTTTATCATCTCCCCAGGGCAATGAGCAGTTCTTC. It specifies CASSLSSPQGNEQFF.

The V gene is TRBV6-4, the J gene TRBJ2-5; 8 bases agree with TRBD1. The CDR3 consists of 19 residues. The trim removed 0 bases at V and 5 bases at J, leaving 17 bases unmatched. Germline-derived CDR1 and CDR2 are MRHNA and SNTAGT. The CDR3: CASSDSGDGDRPLSETQYF. CDR3 in DNA: TGTGCCAGCAGTGACTCGGGCGATGGGGACAGGCCGCTTTCTGAGACCCAGTACTTC.

Turning to this clone: At one end, the junction sequence differs from germline, possibly due to a read error. Here the CDR3 reads CASSLFGDRGQDGCTF. The CDR3 region has the DNA TGTGCCAGCAGTCTCTTTGGGGACAGGGGGCAGGATGGCTGCACCTTC. The rearrangement links TRBV25-1 to TRBJ1-2, with TRBD1 matching over 12 bases. The CDR3 spans 16 residues. CDR1 and CDR2 (germline): MGHDK, SYGVNS.

In this sample, this clone turned up a few times. V and J are TRBV2 and TRBJ1-3; tentatively, D is TRBD1 (5 bases). V gave up 4 bases and J gave up 3 bases, with 7 bases separating them. There are 13 residues in the CDR3. Germline V lookup: CDR1 SNHLY, CDR2 FYNNEI. This CDR3 reads CASSGDFGNTIYF. Here the CDR3 DNA reads TGTGCCAGCAGTGGGGACTTTGGAAACACCATATATTTT. Full variable domain (rest looked up from reference TRBV2 and TRBJ1-3): EPEVTQTPSHQVTQMGQEVILRCVPISNHLYFYWYRQILGQKVEFLVSFYNNEISEKSEIFDDQFSVERPDGSNFTLKIRSTKLEDSAMYFCASSGDFGNTIYFGEGSWLTVV.

This clone was seen only a few times. This chain links TRBV29-1 with TRBJ1-1, with 8 nucleotides matching TRBD1. J gave up 4 bases and V 5 bases, and 6 bases lay outside the gene matches. The germline gives CDR1 SQVTM, CDR2 ANQGSEA. This CDR3 region has 13 residues. The DNA for the CDR3 is TGCAGCGTTCGGACAGGGAGGGGCACTGAAGCTTTCTTT. Its protein product is CSVRTGRGTEAFF.

Concerning this clone: The junction shows a germline mismatch at one end, possibly a read error. The genes are TRBV7-7 and TRBJ2-1; 9 bases align to TRBD2. CDR1 and CDR2 from the germline V gene are SSHAT and FNYEAQ (reference sequence). CDR3 length: 16 residues. CDR3 coding DNA: TGTGCTAGCAGCCTAGGGGGGCTAGCGGGGTACAATGAGCAGTTCTTC. Translating gives CASSLGGLAGYNEQFF.

This clone occurred a few times. The chain combines TRBV7-2 with TRBJ1-6; D remains unclear. CDR1 is SGHTA and CDR2 is FQGNSA in the germline V gene. The CDR3 has 16 amino acids. V was cut by 1 base and J by 9 bases, with 16 bases left in between. The CDR3 spells CASSLESGGLASPLHF. The DNA for the CDR3 is TGTGCCAGCAGCTTAGAATCGGGTGGGTTAGCTTCACCCCTCCACTTT.

The genes are TRBV7-3 and TRBJ2-2; D perhaps matches TRBD1 (5 bases). Per germline, CDR1 SGHTA and CDR2 FQGTGA. This CDR3 contains 14 residues. The V and J ends lost 6 bases and 1 base respectively, with 9 bases between them. The CDR3, as DNA: TGTGCCAGCAGTTTACAGGTGAACACCGGGGAGCTGTTTTTT. It specifies CASSLQVNTGELFF.

This clone is medium-sized in the sample. The rearrangement uses TRBV6-4 and TRBJ2-1; possibly TRBD1 for D (6 bases). Deletions cut 0 bases from V and 1 base from J, with 7 bases between. This CDR3 spans 15 amino acids. Germline-derived CDR1 and CDR2 are MRHNA and SNTAGT. The CDR3: CASSDSQGSYNEQFF. The DNA for the CDR3 is TGTGCCAGCAGTGACTCTCAGGGGTCCTACAATGAGCAGTTCTTC.

The V call is TRBV5-1, the J call TRBJ2-2; D uncertain. The germline V gene has CDR1 SGHRS and CDR2 YFSETQ. V lost 4 bases and J lost 0, with 10 bases in between. The CDR3 extends over 15 amino acids. The CDR3 spells CASSPGFTNTGELFF. The CDR3, as DNA: TGCGCCAGCAGCCCGGGTTTCACGAACACCGGGGAGCTGTTTTTT.

CDR3 amino acids: CASRPDGFRARAGNYGYTF. The CDR3 DNA is TGTGCCAGCAGACCAGATGGGTTCCGTGCGAGGGCCGGCAACTATGGCTACACCTTC. The rearrangement uses TRBV7-9 and TRBJ1-2; D call uncertain. Looked up from germline, CDR1 is SEHNR and CDR2 is FQNEAQ (reference sequence). V shed 6 bases and J shed 2 bases, with 28 bases lying between them. This CDR3 region has 19 residues.

The V and J genes are TRBV4-1 and TRBJ1-3; D gene unclear. CDR1 MGHRA and CDR2 YSYEKL come from the germline V gene. V dropped 0 bases and J dropped 4 bases, with 13 bases sitting between them. There are 16 residues in the CDR3. This chain's CDR3 is CASSQESPSPGNTIYF. As DNA, the CDR3 is TGCGCCAGCAGCCAAGAGTCTCCTTCTCCGGGAAACACCATATATTTT.

The V call is TRBV11-2, the J call TRBJ1-6, with unresolved D. The germline CDR1 and CDR2 sequences are SGHAT and FQNNGV. CDR3 length: 13 amino acids. The V and J ends lost 6 bases and 5 bases respectively, with 8 bases between them. The CDR3 is CASSQQNNSPLHF. Written as DNA, the CDR3 is TGTGCCAGCAGTCAACAGAATAATTCACCCCTCCACTTT.

For this clone: With a much larger clone just one base away, this may be a read error. The chain employs TRBV4-1 and TRBJ2-7; the D gene is possibly TRBD1 (6 bases). The germline V gene encodes CDR1 MGHRA and CDR2 YSYEKL. Trimming left V 4 bases short and J 3 bases short, with 16 bases between. The CDR3 contains 15 residues. CDR3 sequence reads: CASSLSSGESYEQYF. The CDR3 nucleotides are TGCGCCAGCAGCCTTTCTTCAGGGGAGAGCTACGAGCAGTACTTC.